This TCR beta chain was retrieved from a study of spatial heterogeneity in lung cancer. Time point given: sample taken at primary tumor resection. Unsorted whole RNA of tumor, nontumor lung or frozen PBMC was sequenced. This clonotype was counted at least ten times. Germline V gene data show CDR1 as MNHEY and CDR2 as SVGAGI. V gave up 3 bases and J gave up 2 bases, with 8 bases separating them. This CDR3 is 15 amino acids long. TCRdb re-analysed the 5' RACE reads in MiXCR, keeping a single row per CDR3 protein. The table lists some 47,000 distinct CDR3 sequences, less than 8.5% of them singletons, with about 3% in the top ten.

The sequencing used PBMCs, collected at surgery. This clonotype originated in a female donor with early-stage non-small cell lung cancer. The V call is TRBV6-5, the J call TRBJ2-6; the D gene is possibly TRBD2 (5 bases). In nucleotides, the CDR3 is TGTGCCAGCAGTTATCGGAGGACTGGGGCCAACGTCCTGACTTTC. Residues: CASSYRRTGANVLTF.